These 3 T cell receptor beta chains share one sample of origin, sequenced in a study of graft-versus-host responses after intestinal transplantation. For these receptors, no antigen is known. Sequencing was performed with immunoSEQ multiplex PCR; in TCRdb, only in-frame clones are kept and a portion is missing. The table shows 90,000 to 120,000 clones, with over 75% occurring only once. Sample: unstimulated CD4+ T cells sorted from spleen or lymph node cells, taken before intestinal transplant. The receptors were gathered from a human donor who received an intestinal transplant.

This clone was picked up a small number of times. The chain combines TRBV6-1 with TRBJ1-2; no clear D. V was cut by 2 bases and J by 7 bases, with 11 bases left in between. Germline loops: CDR1 MNHNS, CDR2 SASEGT. There are 13 residues in the CDR3. CDR3 coding DNA: TGTGCCAGCAGTGAACAAGCGCTCCCTGGCTACACCTTC. It translates to CASSEQALPGYTF.

J is TRBJ2-7 and V is TRBV6-1; D gene uncertain. Germline-derived CDR1 and CDR2 are MNHNS and SASEGT. The length of the CDR3 is 13 residues. The germline V and J ends were trimmed by 5 bases and 5 bases, with 13 bases remaining between them. The chain's CDR3 is CASSYRAWDEQYF. In nucleotides, the CDR3 is TGTGCCAGCAGTTATCGGGCCTGGGACGAGCAGTACTTC.

This chain joins TRBV6-5 and TRBJ2-5; D perhaps matches TRBD2 (6 bases). The J call could be wrong; TRBJ2-7 is a better fit for the DNA end. CDR3 length equals 13 residues. Germline CDR1 reads MNHEY; CDR2 reads SVGAGI. The CDR3 protein is CASRRGIWYEQYF. The CDR3 DNA sequence: TGTGCCAGCCGGAGGGGTATCTGGTACGAGCAGTACTTC.